This T cell receptor beta chain is from a study of cytotoxic CD8 clonotypes in ibrutinib-treated CLL. Whole-study findings and limits: The clonality went up when patients responded to ibrutinib and dropped back toward baseline at progression. Public clonotypes were uncommon and contracted or stayed stable on treatment.

Data came from immunoSEQ multiplex PCR; TCRdb stores just in-frame clones and leaves some out. The sample records tens of thousands of clones, around 68% being singletons. Details on this clone: Its antigen is not known.

Germline assignment: CDR1 SGHNT and CDR2 YYREEE (reference sequence). This CDR3 comprises 17 residues. The V end was cut by 9 bases, the J end by 5 bases, with 29 bases between. The sequence came from a human donor with chronic lymphocytic leukemia. Sample: PBMCs, taken before ibrutinib treatment. The V gene is TRBV5-4, the J gene TRBJ2-5; weak D call: TRBD1 (6 bases). As DNA, the CDR3 is TGTGCCACAAATCGTTTTACCACAGGGAGCTCGGCGGAGACCCAGTACTTC. Amino acids: CATNRFTTGSSAETQYF.